One and the same sample provided the 9 T cell receptor beta chains below, sequenced in a study of blood T cell repertoires in COVID-19. TCRdb's copy holds only in-frame clones and misses some; the assay was immunoSEQ multiplex PCR. The repertoire holds around 170,000 clones, with roughly 80% as singletons. The sample comprised peripheral blood. All receptors come from a woman in her 70s with COVID-19, enrolled during active disease.

V and J are TRBV6-1 and TRBJ2-7, with D maybe TRBD1 (7 bases). CDR3 length: 16 amino acids. CDR1 MNHNS and CDR2 SASEGT come from the germline V gene. The V end lost 3 bases, the J end lost 2 bases, and 17 bases lay between the germline ends. The CDR3 sequence is CASSDRPRGAAYEQYF. The CDR3 DNA sequence: TGTGCCAGCAGTGACAGACCCAGGGGGGCGGCCTACGAGCAGTACTTC.

The chain uses TRBV5-1 and TRBJ1-1, with a possible D match to TRBD1 (6 bases). Germline V gene lookup returns CDR1 SGHRS and CDR2 YFSETQ. V was shortened by 4 bases and J by 4 bases, with 17 bases between the two germline ends. CDR3 length equals 15 residues. CDR3 nucleotide sequence: TGCGCCAGCAGCGGAACACAGGGCGGCGTCACTGAAGCTTTCTTT. Translation: CASSGTQGGVTEAFF.

V is TRBV9 and J is TRBJ2-5, with TRBD2 identical over 8 bases. The CDR3 contains 14 residues. Germline assignment: CDR1 SGDLS and CDR2 YYNGEE. V was pared by 3 bases and J by 4 bases, with 5 bases of the junction left unmatched. The CDR3 DNA follows: TGTGCCAGCAGCGCGAGCGGGAGCGTAGAGACCCAGTACTTC. This translates into CASSASGSVETQYF.

This chain joins TRBV2 and TRBJ2-7; 13 positions match TRBD2. The J segment lost 6 bases and the V segment lost 5 bases, leaving 4 bases of the junction unmatched. CDR3 size: 14 residues. The germline gives CDR1 SNHLY, CDR2 FYNNEI. In DNA form, the CDR3 reads TGTGCCAGCAGTCGGACTAGCGGGAGTCGCGAGCAGTACTTC. Amino acid sequence: CASSRTSGSREQYF.

This chain joins TRBV19 and TRBJ1-5; D gene ambiguous. This CDR3 is built from 14 residues. The germline V gene has CDR1 LNHDA and CDR2 SQIVND (reference sequence). Trimming removed 6 bases from V and 0 bases from J, with 9 bases in between. The DNA for the CDR3 is TGTGCCAGTAGGACTGTGATTAGCAATCAGCCCCAGCATTTT. This gives the protein CASRTVISNQPQHF.

This chain connects TRBV5-6 to TRBJ1-1; 8 nucleotides match TRBD1. V lost 4 bases to trimming and J lost 3 bases; unmatched junction nucleotides: 14. CDR1 SGHDT and CDR2 YYEEEE come from the germline V gene. CDR3 length: 17 residues. The CDR3 nucleotides are TGTGCCAGCAGCCGGAACAGGGGGACGATGGTAGACACTGAAGCTTTCTTT. Protein: CASSRNRGTMVDTEAFF.

The chain uses TRBV6-1 and TRBJ2-1, with TRBD2 matching 11 bases. With V trimmed by 1 base and J by 4 bases, 6 bases remained unmatched. CDR3 size: 17 residues. CDR1 MNHNS and CDR2 SASEGT come from the germline V gene. The CDR3 nucleotides read TGTGCCAGCAGTGAAGGAACTAGCGGGAGAAGGTACAATGAGCAGTTCTTC. This encodes CASSEGTSGRRYNEQFF.

The V gene is TRBV4-2, the J gene TRBJ2-1; D gene unclear. The CDR3 length is 15 residues. The ends were cut back, 0 bases at V and 0 bases at J, with 6 bases in the middle. Germline V gene sequence: CDR1 LGHNA, CDR2 YNFKEQ. CDR3 nucleotide sequence: TGTGCCAGCAGCCAAGAAGCGTTCTCCTACAATGAGCAGTTCTTC. Its protein product is CASSQEAFSYNEQFF.

This clone has just one count. The rearrangement joins TRBV19 to TRBJ1-5; D not certain. The V gene's germline CDR1 is LNHDA and CDR2 SQIVND (reference sequence). This CDR3 region has 17 residues. V was clipped by 3 bases and J by 3 bases, with 18 bases between them. The CDR3 DNA is TGTGCCAGTAGTATCACTGGGAGGAGCAATATCAATCAGCCCCAGCATTTT. This codes for CASSITGRSNINQPQHF.